The 24 T cell receptor beta chains presented below share a single source sample, sequenced in a study of T cell responses to AZD1222 COVID-19 vaccine (dated by TCRdb to the early 2020s). Receptors were amplified or captured by the immunoSEQ multiplex PCR assay. The table was pulled from immuneACCESS by TCRdb, which kept in-frame rearrangements only. Such tables lose some clones; where checked, under half of the loss comes from unresolved V genes, and the rest has no known cause. Here the sample has about 150,000 clones; about 88% occur a single time. The top ten clones comprise approximately 6.6% of the sample. The sample's time point label is to be understood as: sample from adult after SARS-CoV-2 infection, after symptom onset. The sequenced sample was peripheral blood, obtained after recovery from COVID-19. The receptors here all came from an adult who had recovered from COVID-19.

A few counts support this clone. This rearrangement joins TRBV24-1 to TRBJ2-7; 9 bases agree with TRBD1. The CDR3 is 13 amino acids. The germline gives CDR1 KGHDR, CDR2 SFDVKD. J lost 9 bases, V lost 10 bases, and 12 bases had no gene match. The CDR3: CATSRDRDGGQYF. The CDR3 DNA follows: TGTGCCACGTCCCGGGACAGGGATGGAGGGCAGTACTTC.

There are a few counts of this clone. This sequence joins TRBV6-2 or TRBV6-3 and TRBJ2-1, with 8 bases matching TRBD2. Germline CDR1 reads MNHEY; CDR2 reads SVGEGT. V lost 5 bases, J lost 3 bases, and 3 bases stayed unmatched. CDR3 length: 14 amino acids. Written as DNA, the CDR3 is TGTGCCAGCAGTACTAGCGGCCGCTACAATGAGCAGTTCTTC. It codes for CASSTSGRYNEQFF.

V and J are TRBV6-4 and TRBJ1-1, with D possibly TRBD1 on 5 matching bases. The ends were cut back, 6 bases at V and 5 bases at J, with 13 bases in the middle. The CDR3 runs 13 residues. In germline, CDR1 is MRHNA, CDR2 SNTAGT. The CDR3 loop reads CASSAGSRTEAFF. CDR3 nucleotides: TGTGCCAGCAGCGCAGGGAGCCGAACTGAAGCTTTCTTT.

The sample holds one count of this clone. This chain joins TRBV18 and TRBJ2-5; the match to TRBD2 covers 8 bases. The CDR3 sequence is 16 residues long. CDR1 is KGHSH and CDR2 is LQKENI in the germline V gene. V was clipped by 1 base and J by 1 base; unmatched bases: 5. The CDR3 loop is CASSPRGGSFQETQYF. The CDR3 DNA reads TGTGCCAGCTCACCACGCGGGGGGTCCTTCCAAGAGACCCAGTACTTC.

The chain is built from TRBV11-3 and TRBJ2-2; 11 bases are shared with TRBD2. Germline values: CDR1 SGHNT, CDR2 YENEEA. Trimming cost V 4 bases and J 4 bases; bases outside gene matches: 11. CDR3 size: 18 residues. The CDR3 sequence is CASSCGIRLAGCTGELFF. The CDR3 DNA reads TGTGCCAGCAGCTGTGGGATTCGACTAGCGGGGTGCACCGGGGAGCTGTTTTTT.

This chain links TRBV5-1 with TRBJ2-2, with no clear D. This CDR3 region has 11 residues. Germline lookup yields CDR1 SGHRS and CDR2 YFSETQ. Trimming stripped 7 bases from V and 1 base from J, with 2 bases between. DNA of the CDR3: TGCGCCAGCGGGAACACCGGGGAGCTGTTTTTT. It specifies CASGNTGELFF.

This rearrangement joins TRBV12-3 or TRBV12-4 to TRBJ2-2; D gene unclear. The CDR3 sequence is 12 residues long. Trimming removed 5 bases from V and 7 bases from J, with 8 bases in between. The chain's CDR3 is CASSLHIGELFF. CDR3 DNA: TGTGCCAGCAGTCTACATATCGGGGAGCTGTTTTTT.

This sequence joins TRBV4-2 and TRBJ2-1; 10 bases are a match to TRBD2. This CDR3 comprises 17 residues. The germline V gene encodes CDR1 LGHNA and CDR2 YNFKEQ. V was clipped by 4 bases and J by 7 bases; unmatched bases: 13. The CDR3 DNA follows: TGTGCCAGCAGCCCTCCCGGTACTAGCGGGAATTCAAATGAGCAGTTCTTC. Its translation is CASSPPGTSGNSNEQFF.

This sequence joins TRBV3-1 (or the pseudogene TRBV3-2) and TRBJ1-3; D is perhaps TRBD1 (6 bases). This CDR3 is built from 16 residues. Germline CDR1 is LGHDT and CDR2 is YNNKEL (reference sequence). The germline V and J ends were trimmed by 8 bases and 3 bases, with 20 bases remaining between them. CDR3 sequence reads: CASAPTGVFVGNTIYF. The CDR3 region has the DNA TGTGCCAGCGCCCCGACAGGCGTCTTTGTTGGAAACACCATATATTTT.

The chain couples TRBV24-1 to TRBJ2-2; TRBD1 might be the D (5 bases). V lost 7 bases, J lost 6 bases, and 20 bases lay in between. The CDR3 covers 16 residues. In germline, CDR1 is KGHDR, CDR2 SFDVKD. Here the CDR3 reads CATSNTKGRGSGELFF. The CDR3 DNA is TGTGCCACCAGCAATACAAAGGGGCGAGGATCCGGGGAGCTGTTTTTT.

In this sample, this clone turned up once. The CDR3 protein is CASSQGTAHGGGELFF. The CDR3 DNA is TGTGCCAGCAGCCAAGGGACAGCCCATGGAGGCGGGGAGCTGTTTTTT. This rearrangement joins TRBV11-3 to TRBJ2-2; 7 bases are a match to TRBD1. The length of the CDR3 is 16 residues. The J segment lost 7 bases and the V segment lost 5 bases, leaving 13 bases of the junction unmatched. From germline, CDR1 is SGHNT and CDR2 YENEEA.

In its sample, this clone was seen once. This chain connects TRBV12-5 to TRBJ2-7, with D uncertain. The germline CDR1 and CDR2 sequences are LGHNT and FRNRAP. The germline V and J ends were trimmed by 6 bases and 1 base, with 13 bases remaining between them. The CDR3 has 14 residues. CDR3 protein: CASGSPYPSYEQYF. The DNA of the CDR3 is TGTGCTAGTGGCTCACCATACCCATCCTACGAGCAGTACTTC.

For the CDR3, the DNA is TGCGCCAGCAGCTTGGGGCAGTACCAAGAGACCCAGTACTTC. This sequence encodes CASSLGQYQETQYF. The chain joins TRBV5-1 to TRBJ2-5; no clear D. This CDR3 region has 14 residues. V shed 0 bases and J shed 0 bases, with 6 bases lying between them. Per germline, CDR1 SGHRS and CDR2 YFSETQ.

This chain joins TRBV15 and TRBJ1-2, with D unresolved. Germline V lookup: CDR1 LNHNV, CDR2 YYDKDF (reference sequence). The CDR3 consists of 14 residues. The V end lost 5 bases, the J end lost 0 bases, and 10 bases lay between the germline ends. CDR3: CATSVRFANYGYTF. CDR3 nucleotide sequence: TGTGCCACCAGCGTTCGATTCGCTAACTATGGCTACACCTTC.

V is TRBV5-1 and J is TRBJ2-3; TRBD2 matches 8 bases. The germline V gene has CDR1 SGHRS and CDR2 YFSETQ. V dropped 4 bases and J dropped 2; count of bases not matched to a gene: 9. This CDR3 is built from 16 residues. Written as DNA, the CDR3 is TGCGCCAGCAGCCCAGGTACGGGAGGGCTCACAGATACGCAGTATTTT. It specifies CASSPGTGGLTDTQYF.

The chain has TRBV5-4 and TRBJ2-5; 7 positions agree with TRBD2. This CDR3 is built from 16 residues. CDR1 is SGHNT and CDR2 is YYREEE in the germline V gene (reference sequence). V was pared by 4 bases and J by 1 base, with 10 bases of the junction left unmatched. In nucleotides, the CDR3 is TGTGCCAGCAGCGGTGGGGAGGGGCGGCCCCAAGAGACCCAGTACTTC. This codes for CASSGGEGRPQETQYF.

This clone was observed a single time. The chain uses TRBV9 and TRBJ1-3, with TRBD1 as a possible D gene (6 bases). Germline V CDR1 and CDR2: SGDLS, YYNGEE. The length of the CDR3 is 15 residues. The V end lost 3 bases, the J end lost 4 bases, and 14 bases lay between the germline ends. As DNA, the CDR3 is TGTGCCAGCAGCGGGGAGGGGGTACGGGGAAACACCATATATTTT. Its translation: CASSGEGVRGNTIYF.

This clone was counted only a few times. The chain has TRBV7-2 and TRBJ1-6, with 7 bases identical to TRBD1. The length of the CDR3 is 14 residues. Germline loops: CDR1 SGHTA, CDR2 FQGNSA. V dropped 3 bases and J dropped 7; count of bases not matched to a gene: 3. The CDR3 reads CASSFAGGNSPLHF. Written as DNA, the CDR3 is TGTGCCAGCAGCTTCGCAGGGGGAAATTCACCCCTCCACTTT.

The rearrangement uses TRBV5-1 and TRBJ2-7; TRBD2 matches at 12 bases. Germline V gene data show CDR1 as SGHRS and CDR2 as YFSETQ. After removal of 4 bases from V and 6 bases from J, the junction contained 8 bases not matched to a gene. This CDR3 contains 15 residues. The CDR3: CASSVSSGGAREQYF. CDR3 DNA sequence: TGCGCCAGCAGCGTCTCTAGCGGGGGGGCCCGCGAGCAGTACTTC.

This rearrangement joins TRBV3-1 (or the pseudogene TRBV3-2) to TRBJ2-7; TRBD1 aligns across 7 bases. V trimming: 6 bases; J trimming: 3 bases; junction bases outside the gene matches: 8. CDR3 length: 14 residues. Germline CDR1 reads LGHDT; CDR2 reads YNNKEL (reference sequence). The chain's CDR3 is CASREGQLHYEQYF. CDR3 coding DNA: TGTGCCAGCAGAGAGGGACAGCTTCACTACGAGCAGTACTTC.

The gene calls are TRBV11-3 and TRBJ2-3; D not resolved. Germline V gene sequence: CDR1 SGHNT, CDR2 YENEEA. The CDR3 covers 12 residues. Trimming stripped 1 base from V and 6 bases from J, with 5 bases between. The CDR3 spells CASSLGIDTQYF. The CDR3 coding sequence is TGTGCCAGCAGCTTAGGGATCGATACGCAGTATTTT.

CDR3 sequence reads: CASSLRGPSNQPQHF. CDR3 nucleotides: TGTGCCAGCAGTCTCAGGGGTCCTAGCAATCAGCCCCAGCATTTT. The chain is built from TRBV28 and TRBJ1-5; D is possibly TRBD1 (6 bases). Germline loops: CDR1 MDHEN, CDR2 SYDVKM. Trimming cost V 5 bases and J 0 bases, with 11 bases left between them. CDR3 length equals 15 residues.

This clone is a singleton in its sample. The chain is built from TRBV9 and TRBJ1-1, with D unclear. Germline assignment: CDR1 SGDLS and CDR2 YYNGEE. Trimming left V 4 bases short and J 1 base short, with 20 bases between. The CDR3 contains 17 residues. The CDR3 DNA reads as TGTGCCAGCAGCTCCGGCAGCCCCTCCACCGCGAACACTGAAGCTTTCTTT. This encodes CASSSGSPSTANTEAFF. Full variable domain (outside the CDR3, taken from reference TRBV9 and TRBJ1-1): DSGVTQTPKHLITATGQRVTLRCSPRSGDLSVYWYQQSLDQGLQFLIQYYNGEERAKGNILERFSAQQFPDLHSELNLSSLELGDSALYFCASSSGSPSTANTEAFFGQGTRLTVV.

The chain has TRBV5-1 and TRBJ2-1; 8 bases fit TRBD2. The germline CDR1 and CDR2 sequences are SGHRS and YFSETQ. J lost 4 bases, V lost 0 bases, and 12 bases had no gene match. This CDR3 is 18 amino acids long. This chain's CDR3 is CASSLALLADDLYNEQFF. CDR3 DNA sequence: TGCGCCAGCAGCTTGGCACTACTAGCGGATGACTTATACAATGAGCAGTTCTTC.